Listed here is a single T cell receptor beta chain. This sample stems from a study of radiation and T cells in renal cell carcinoma. The sample's time point: blood 4 weeks post-SBRT, at nephrectomy. Treatment defined: 15 Gy SBRT to primary tumor, nephrectomy 4 weeks later. Nephrectomy followed 15 Gy stereotactic body radiation by 4 weeks. After SBRT, blood was collected at 2 and 4 weeks, plus baseline. The CDR3 extends over 14 amino acids. V was cut by 2 bases and J by 3 bases, with 10 bases left in between. Germline V gene sequence: CDR1 SGHVS, CDR2 FQNEAQ. Sequencing used immunoSEQ multiplex PCR; TCRdb keeps in-frame clones, though not all of them. The sample shows over 30,000 clones, approximately 84% of them seen only once.

Sequencing used blood, obtained from a patient whose treatment included radiotherapy and nephrectomy. The chain combines TRBV7-8 with TRBJ1-1, with a possible D match to TRBD1 (6 bases). This clonotype was sampled from a man aged 60-69 years with renal cell carcinoma. The CDR3 coding sequence is TGTGCCAGCAGCTTAATGGGGGGGCACACTGAAGCTTTCTTT. Its translation: CASSLMGGHTEAFF.